This T cell receptor (beta chain) appears in the sequencing data of a study of response to subunit inactivated influenza vaccine. This clonotype was detected a few times. The antigen remains undetermined. Mismatch with germline at one junction end may stem from a read error. TCRdb called the RT-PCR reads again in MiXCR, with one record for every CDR3 protein. The table lists roughly 780,000 distinct CDR3 sequences, about 18% of them singletons. Findings and limits, study-wide: The authors suggested that few new T cells are recruited per seasonal influenza vaccination.

This CDR3 region has 16 residues. CDR1 and CDR2 (germline): SSHAT, FNYEAQ (reference sequence). This TCR came from a man over 45 who received an inactivated influenza vaccine. The sample here was PBMCs from blood, taken about 5 days after vaccination. The chain couples TRBV7-7 to TRBJ2-1; D unclear. As DNA, the CDR3 is TGTGCTAGCAGCCCTTCGGGCTACCTTTCCTACAATGAGCAGTTCTTC. Its protein product is CASSPSGYLSYNEQFF. The variable domain in full, completed from reference TRBV7-7 and TRBJ2-1, reads GAGVSQSPRYKVTKRGQDVTLRCDPISSHATLYWYQQALGQGPEFLTYFNYEAQPDKSGLPSDRFSAERPEGSISTLTIQRTEQRDSAMYRCASSPSGYLSYNEQFFGPGTRLTVL.